Sequencing of this TCR beta chain was carried out in a study of T-cell reconstitution after alpha-beta-depleted transplantation in children listed by TCRdb under 2016. Concerning the study at large: The study quantitatively tracked T-cell immune reconstitution after TCRalphabeta/CD19-depleted allogeneic hematopoietic cell transplantation in children using TCR repertoire profiling.

This clonotype was seen ten or more times. The clone's antigen remains unknown. No base qualities exist here, and no much larger clone lies one base off it. Libraries came from PCR. Sequencer: Illumina HiSeq 2500. TCR libraries were prepared with molecular barcoding, using unique molecular identifiers to normalize TCRbeta repertoire quantification. TCRdb reran the public reads through fastp at Q25 and MiXCR, keeping productive beta chains. Records with the same CDR3 protein are collapsed into one entry carrying the most frequent genes and DNA. The table for this sample lists about 360,000 distinct CDR3 sequences; about an eighth of them were counted only once. The ten largest make up over 3.5% of the sample. Sample: PBMCs, taken from the stem cell graft. This clonotype was sampled from a human donor who donated a stem cell graft to a child with Fanconi anemia.

The nucleotide sequence reads as follows: TGTGCCAGCAGCGATACCGGCAGACTAGCGGGCAATGAGCAGTTCTTC. Translated, it reads CASSDTGRLAGNEQFF. The chain is made from TRBV5-4 and TRBJ2-1, with 10 central nucleotides matching TRBD2. V lost 4 bases and J lost 6 bases, and the count of bases not matched to a germline gene is 10. Its CDR3 holds 16 amino acids, cysteine through phenylalanine. Only the CDR3 portion is preserved as DNA: 48 bases, with reading frame beginning at the first base. CDR1 and CDR2, per the germline V gene (reference sequence), are SGHNT and YYREEE.